The TCR beta chain under discussion was sequenced for a study of CD8+CD57+ T cells in acquired aplastic anemia. Study at large: Mean DNA quantity obtained from sorted CD4+ and CD8+ cells was approximately 3 ug.

For this clonotype: The antigen remains unidentified. Since a much larger clone is just one base distant, this may be a read error.

It was genomic DNA that served as the template for profiling TCR beta VDJ and CDR3. Each CDR3 protein is one row after TCRdb ran MiXCR on the reads. Among about 160,000 distinct CDR3 sequences listed, under 55% were seen once. It was patients with CD8+CD57+ cell expansion by flow cytometry who were chosen for sequencing. Each patient gave a blood sample that was collected before any therapy had been received. The germline V gene has CDR1 MGHDK and CDR2 SYGVNS. Trimming took off 8 bases at V and 0 bases at J, with 13 bases between the two ends. The CDR3 loop spans 14 amino acids. General observations from the study: Controls and patients did not differ significantly in CD8+ Simpson's diversity. Sharing between patients and controls was observed for around 27 CD8+ CDR3 sequences.

V is TRBV25-1 and J is TRBJ1-2, with D possibly matching TRBD1 (5 bases). Sequencing was carried out using sorted CD4+, CD8+, or CD8+CD57+ T cells (not recorded which) from PBMCs. The TCR was taken from a human donor with aplastic anemia. CDR3 in amino acids: CASAQGLTNYGYTF. CDR3 nucleotides: TGTGCCAGCGCCCAGGGATTAACTAACTATGGCTACACCTTC.